The 30 T cell receptor beta chains given below trace back to one sample, sequenced in a study of human T cells and chemical hapten exposure. TCRdb passed the RACE reads through MiXCR, listing each CDR3 protein once. The table shows some 70,000 distinct CDR3 sequences, with over 9% occurring only once. Time point described: patch test 2, 6 weeks after DPC sensitization. The treatment: therapeutic diphenylcyclopropenone sensitization with weekly scalp DPC. The material sequenced was whole blood, taken in connection with sensitization to the hapten diphenylcyclopropenone (DPC). These receptors were obtained from a woman in her forties or fifties with alopecia areata. Some clones in this sample may be carry-over from other donors' samples.

V usage is TRBV19 and J usage is TRBJ1-3; D unresolved. The V end was cut by 6 bases, the J end by 0 bases, with 9 bases between. This CDR3 is 14 amino acids long. CDR1 is LNHDA and CDR2 is SQIVND in the germline V gene (reference sequence). The CDR3, as DNA: TGTGCCAGTAGCCAATCCAGCTCTGGAAACACCATATATTTT. Encoded protein: CASSQSSSGNTIYF.

This clonotype was counted only a few times. The rearrangement joins TRBV12-3 or TRBV12-4 to TRBJ2-3, with a possible D match to TRBD2 (6 bases). The ends were cut back, 5 bases at V and 2 bases at J, with 20 bases in the middle. The CDR3 sequence is 17 residues long. The CDR3 DNA reads as TGTGCCAGCAGTGGCCCGGGTAGCGGTCTTTACACAGATACGCAGTATTTT. This translates into CASSGPGSGLYTDTQYF.

This clonotype has just one count. This sequence joins TRBV25-1 and TRBJ2-1; weak D call: TRBD2 (5 bases). The V gene lost 7 bases and the J gene lost 8 bases, with 9 bases spanning the gap. The germline V gene encodes CDR1 MGHDK and CDR2 SYGVNS. The CDR3 loop spans 11 amino acids. The CDR3 spells CASKKRDEQFF. CDR3 sequence (DNA): TGTGCCAGCAAAAAGAGGGATGAGCAGTTCTTC.

The genes are TRBV12-3 or TRBV12-4 and TRBJ2-7, with 12 bases matching TRBD2. J gave up 6 bases and V 5 bases, and 5 bases lay outside the gene matches. This CDR3 has 14 residues. Here the CDR3 reads CASSQGTSGREQYF. Written as DNA, the CDR3 is TGTGCCAGCAGTCAGGGGACTAGCGGGCGCGAGCAGTACTTC.

This clonotype was counted a few times. The rearrangement joins TRBV20-1 to TRBJ2-2; no definite D call. The CDR3 spans 14 residues. Germline assignment: CDR1 DFQATT and CDR2 SNEGSKA (reference sequence). V gave up 1 base and J gave up 0 bases, with 6 bases separating them. The DNA for the CDR3 is TGCAGTGCTAGAGCGGCCCCGAACACCGGGGAGCTGTTTTTT. Translated, it gives CSARAAPNTGELFF.

For the CDR3, the DNA is TGTGCCAGCCGACAGGGTTCCCACGAGCAGTACTTC. Translating it yields CASRQGSHEQYF. The chain joins TRBV6-5 to TRBJ2-7; 7 bases match TRBD1. The V gene end was trimmed by 8 bases and the J gene end by 5 bases; junction bases not matched to a gene: 6. The CDR3 is made up of 12 amino acids. CDR1 and CDR2 from the germline V gene are MNHEY and SVGAGI.

This clonotype was seen ten or more times. The chain has TRBV4-1 and TRBJ1-4; no firm D call. The CDR3 runs 14 residues. From germline, CDR1 is MGHRA and CDR2 YSYEKL. V dropped 1 base and J dropped 7 bases, with 10 bases sitting between them. The CDR3: CASSQVPASEKLFF. CDR3 bases: TGCGCCAGCAGCCAAGTCCCGGCTAGTGAAAAACTGTTTTTT.

A few counts support this clonotype. The CDR3 is CASSLAGDYGYTF. DNA for the CDR3: TGCGCCAGCAGCTTGGCGGGGGACTATGGCTACACCTTC. J is TRBJ1-2 and V is TRBV5-1; D may be TRBD1 (5 bases). Looked up from germline, CDR1 is SGHRS and CDR2 is YFSETQ. This CDR3 spans 13 amino acids. V lost 0 bases, J lost 3 bases, and 6 bases lay in between.

This sequence joins TRBV5-1 and TRBJ2-3; maybe TRBD2 (6 bases). Trimming removed 4 bases at V and 7 bases at J, with 22 bases between. Germline V gene data show CDR1 as SGHRS and CDR2 as YFSETQ. This CDR3 is 16 amino acids long. CDR3 residues: CASSVGTSPSLNTQYF. The CDR3 coding sequence is TGCGCCAGCAGCGTGGGGACTTCCCCGAGCCTAAATACGCAGTATTTT.

This clonotype occurred a few times. V is TRBV10-2 and J is TRBJ1-1, with D tentatively TRBD1 (5 bases). CDR1 and CDR2 (germline): WSHSY, SAAADI. The ends were cut back, 6 bases at V and 0 bases at J, with 14 bases in the middle. This CDR3 is built from 15 residues. CDR3 in amino acids: CASRILGDVNTEAFF. CDR3 in DNA: TGCGCCAGCAGGATACTTGGGGACGTGAACACTGAAGCTTTCTTT.

This clonotype came up many times. The chain couples TRBV4-1 to TRBJ2-2; D is uncertain. Germline V gene sequence: CDR1 MGHRA, CDR2 YSYEKL. V shed 4 bases and J shed 3 bases, with 12 bases lying between them. The CDR3 contains 15 residues. The CDR3 coding sequence is TGCGCCAGCAGCCCTGTTGGCAAGGACACCGGGGAGCTGTTTTTT. It encodes CASSPVGKDTGELFF.

The rearrangement uses TRBV29-1 and TRBJ2-3, with D unclear. V was pared by 3 bases and J by 2 bases, with 3 bases between. Germline CDR1 reads SQVTM; CDR2 reads ANQGSEA. This CDR3 spans 11 amino acids. CDR3 sequence reads: CSVDFTDTQYF. In DNA, the CDR3 is TGCAGCGTTGACTTCACAGATACGCAGTATTTT.

This clonotype was counted only a few times. This chain uses TRBV20-1 with TRBJ1-2; no definite D call. The CDR3 is made up of 15 amino acids. In germline, CDR1 is DFQATT, CDR2 SNEGSKA (reference sequence). Trimming cost V 5 bases and J 2 bases, with 18 bases left between them. The chain's CDR3 is CSAPIPQAWNYGYTF. The DNA of the CDR3 is TGCAGTGCTCCGATCCCCCAGGCGTGGAACTATGGCTACACCTTC.

This clonotype was counted ten times or more. The chain carries TRBV5-4 and TRBJ2-5, with TRBD1 identical over 7 bases. The V gene end was trimmed by 4 bases and the J gene end by 1 base; junction bases not matched to a gene: 4. The CDR3 consists of 14 residues. From germline, CDR1 is SGHNT and CDR2 YYREEE (reference sequence). The CDR3 here is CASSIGQVQETQYF. CDR3 nucleotide sequence: TGTGCCAGCAGCATCGGACAGGTCCAAGAGACCCAGTACTTC.

This clonotype was counted at least ten times. The J gene is TRBJ2-3, the V gene TRBV19; TRBD2 agrees at 9 bases. CDR1 and CDR2 from the germline V gene are LNHDA and SQIVND (reference sequence). CDR3 size: 14 residues. The V gene end was trimmed by 7 bases and the J gene end by 4 bases; junction bases not matched to a gene: 6. The CDR3 DNA sequence: TGTGCCAGTATCCGTAGCGGGAGCTCAGATACGCAGTATTTT. As protein: CASIRSGSSDTQYF.

The sample holds a few counts of this clonotype. This chain uses TRBV30 with TRBJ2-2, with a tentative D call TRBD1 (6 bases). This CDR3 contains 12 residues. The germline V gene encodes CDR1 GTSNPN and CDR2 SVGIG (reference sequence). V was trimmed by 2 bases and J by 5 bases, leaving 6 bases between them. CDR3 amino acids: CAWSRGTGELFF. CDR3 nucleotide sequence: TGTGCCTGGAGTAGGGGGACCGGGGAGCTGTTTTTT.

The sample holds many counts of this clonotype. The chain combines TRBV6-5 with TRBJ2-3; D is uncertain. Germline V gene lookup returns CDR1 MNHEY and CDR2 SVGAGI. Trimming pared 0 bases from V and 0 bases from J, leaving 10 bases between. The CDR3 sequence is 16 residues long. CDR3 in amino acids: CASSYSRFSSTDTQYF. In nucleotides, the CDR3 is TGTGCCAGCAGTTACTCCAGATTCTCTAGCACAGATACGCAGTATTTT.

This clonotype was observed a handful of times. The rearrangement links TRBV6-6 to TRBJ2-1; 10 nucleotides align to TRBD2. The V and J ends lost 5 bases and 2 bases, in that order; junction bases with no gene match: 3. Germline lookup yields CDR1 MNHNY and CDR2 SVGAGI (reference sequence). The CDR3 is 15 residues long. This CDR3 is CASSLAGDTYNEQFF. The CDR3 nucleotides read TGTGCCAGCAGTCTAGCGGGAGATACCTACAATGAGCAGTTCTTC.

This clonotype was picked up a small number of times. The chain recombines TRBV29-1 with TRBJ2-5; D is possibly TRBD1 (5 bases). This CDR3 has 13 residues. Deletions cut 3 bases from V and 1 base from J, with 9 bases between. Germline-derived CDR1 and CDR2 are SQVTM and ANQGSEA. CDR3 sequence: CSVDSTAQETQYF. CDR3 nucleotide sequence: TGCAGCGTTGACTCGACAGCCCAAGAGACCCAGTACTTC.

The genes are TRBV7-2 and TRBJ1-1; D is undetermined. CDR1 is SGHTA and CDR2 is FQGNSA in the germline V gene. Trimming shortened V by 4 bases and J by 7 bases, and 10 bases separated the two germline ends. This CDR3 is 12 amino acids long. CDR3 sequence (DNA): TGTGCCAGCAGCTGGAATAAGCTTGAAGCTTTCTTT. It specifies CASSWNKLEAFF.

J is TRBJ2-2 and V is TRBV30; the D is unclear. This CDR3 comprises 14 residues. Germline CDR1 reads GTSNPN; CDR2 reads SVGIG (reference sequence). The germline V and J ends were trimmed by 1 base and 2 bases, with 8 bases remaining between them. CDR3 DNA: TGTGCCTGGAGTGCCGGACCCAACACCGGGGAGCTGTTTTTT. It is translated as CAWSAGPNTGELFF.

The gene calls are TRBV5-5 and TRBJ2-7; D not certain. This CDR3 has 14 amino acids. Trimming cost V 4 bases and J 3 bases, with 14 bases left between them. Per the germline V gene, CDR1 is SGHKS and CDR2 is YYEKEE (reference sequence). The CDR3 is CASSPDLNGYEQYF. CDR3 DNA: TGTGCCAGCAGCCCAGACCTAAATGGCTACGAGCAGTACTTC.

The chain combines TRBV20-1 with TRBJ2-3, with D unclear. The ends were cut back, 5 bases at V and 1 base at J, with 13 bases in the middle. Germline CDR1 DFQATT, CDR2 SNEGSKA (reference sequence). This CDR3 comprises 14 residues. CDR3 residues: CSAASGVGTDTQYF. The CDR3 DNA sequence: TGCAGTGCTGCCAGTGGGGTTGGCACAGATACGCAGTATTTT.

V gene TRBV18 combines with J gene TRBJ2-2; no clear D. The CDR3 consists of 12 residues. In germline, CDR1 is KGHSH, CDR2 LQKENI. V gave up 3 bases and J gave up 10 bases, with 9 bases separating them. In nucleotides, the CDR3 is TGTGCCAGCTCACCTACGAATCTGGAGCTGTTTTTT. Its protein is CASSPTNLELFF.

This clonotype was counted ten times or more. The chain employs TRBV14 and TRBJ1-5; no clear D gene. The germline V and J ends were trimmed by 5 bases and 7 bases, with 12 bases remaining between them. Per the germline V gene, CDR1 is SGHDN and CDR2 is FVKESK. This CDR3 has 13 amino acids. The CDR3 region has the DNA TGTGCCAGCAGCGCCGGGTTGACCCAGCCCCAGCATTTT. This sequence encodes CASSAGLTQPQHF. The complete variable domain, with remaining parts taken from reference TRBV14 and TRBJ1-5, reads EAGVTQFPSHSVIEKGQTVTLRCDPISGHDNLYWYRRVMGKEIKFLLHFVKESKQDESGMPNNRFLAERTGGTYSTLKVQPAELEDSGVYFCASSAGLTQPQHFGDGTRLSIL.

This clonotype has at least ten counts. The chain carries TRBV10-3 and TRBJ2-3; 8 nucleotides align to TRBD2. CDR1 and CDR2 (germline): ENHRY, SYGVKD. The CDR3 totals 15 residues. J lost 0 bases, V lost 8 bases, and 7 bases had no gene match. The CDR3 protein is CAIASLAASTDTQYF. CDR3 nucleotide sequence: TGTGCCATCGCATCACTAGCGGCTAGCACAGATACGCAGTATTTT.

V and J are TRBV7-2 and TRBJ2-1; D ambiguous. Trimming left V 5 bases short and J 6 bases short, with 14 bases between. The CDR3 runs 14 residues. From germline, CDR1 is SGHTA and CDR2 FQGNSA. CDR3 in DNA: TGTGCCAGCAGCACCCCTGGCGGCCCCAATGAGCAGTTCTTC. Protein product: CASSTPGGPNEQFF.

In its sample, this clonotype was seen many times. The V and J genes are TRBV6-6 and TRBJ2-7; 8 nucleotides line up with TRBD1. The CDR3 contains 13 residues. Germline V gene lookup returns CDR1 MNHNY and CDR2 SVGAGI (reference sequence). After removal of 6 bases from V and 7 bases from J, the junction contained 8 bases not matched to a gene. CDR3 in DNA: TGTGCCAGCAGACCGGACAGGGCCTGGGAGCAGTACTTC. Translating gives CASRPDRAWEQYF.

This clonotype was counted many times. The V call is TRBV7-9, the J call TRBJ1-1; D gene unclear. Germline V lookup: CDR1 SEHNR, CDR2 FQNEAQ (reference sequence). The CDR3 loop spans 15 amino acids. The V end lost 2 bases, the J end lost 3 bases, and 13 bases lay between the germline ends. CDR3: CASSLFWEFHTEAFF. The CDR3 DNA reads as TGTGCCAGCAGCTTATTTTGGGAATTCCACACTGAAGCTTTCTTT.

This clonotype has a count of ten or more. The chain links TRBV5-1 to TRBJ2-7; 10 nucleotides match TRBD2. J lost 8 bases, V lost 1 base, and 6 bases had no gene match. Per germline, CDR1 SGHRS and CDR2 YFSETQ. The CDR3 covers 14 residues. The CDR3 nucleotides read TGCGCCAGCAGCTTGAATCTAGCGGGAGTGAAGCAGTACTTC. Translated, it gives CASSLNLAGVKQYF.